This T cell receptor (beta chain) came from a study of T cells after yellow fever vaccination. CDR3 length: 14 residues. The germline V gene encodes CDR1 SGHAT and CDR2 FQNNGV. TCRdb reprocessed the 5' RACE reads via MiXCR and lists one record per CDR3 protein. The sample includes tens of thousands of distinct CDR3 sequences, about 7% of them seen just once. A note on this clonotype: A much larger clone is a single base away; this may be a read error.

This chain joins TRBV11-2 and TRBJ2-3; D gene uncertain. The starting material was CD8+ T cells sorted from PBMCs, obtained 15 days after the yellow fever booster vaccination. The receptor's source is a man under 40 who received the YFV17D yellow fever vaccine. For the CDR3, the DNA is TGTGCCAGCGGCTTAGACCAGAGCACAGATACGCAGTATTTT. Protein: CASGLDQSTDTQYF.